The 19 T cell receptor beta chains below come from one sample, sequenced in a study of blood T cell repertoires in COVID-19 (dated by TCRdb to between 2020 and 2021). The library came from the immunoSEQ multiplex PCR assay. Not all clones reach the TCRdb copy of this immuneACCESS table, which keeps in-frame sequences only. Checked studies attribute under half of the gap to unresolved V genes and leave the rest unexplained. Within this sample are about 400,000 clones, with around nine tenths of them counted one time only. The ten largest clones capture 4% to 5.5% of the sample. The sequencing input was peripheral blood. Receptors were obtained from a woman in her 30s with acute or convalescent COVID-19.

This chain joins TRBV6-5 and TRBJ1-5; tentative D call: TRBD1 (5 bases). The V gene's germline CDR1 is MNHEY and CDR2 SVGAGI. The CDR3 length is 14 residues. The V end was cut by 5 bases, the J end by 3 bases, with 11 bases between. The CDR3 nucleotides are TGTGCCAGCAGTACCGACAGTAACAATCAGCCCCAGCATTTT. Its protein is CASSTDSNNQPQHF.

The chain carries TRBV18 and TRBJ2-3; D might be TRBD1 (5 bases). The CDR3 totals 13 residues. In germline, CDR1 is KGHSH, CDR2 LQKENI. Trimming removed 4 bases from V and 6 bases from J, with 11 bases in between. The CDR3 DNA reads TGTGCCAGCTCACTCCAGCAGGGCGATACGCAGTATTTT. Protein sequence: CASSLQQGDTQYF.

The gene calls are TRBV7-9 and TRBJ2-1; D not resolved. Trimming stripped 3 bases from V and 8 bases from J, with 8 bases between. Per the germline V gene, CDR1 is SEHNR and CDR2 is FQNEAQ (reference sequence). The CDR3 contains 12 residues. The CDR3, as DNA: TGTGCCAGCAGCTTGACAACCGATGAGCAGTTCTTC. Its protein is CASSLTTDEQFF.

The chain uses TRBV5-6 and TRBJ2-3; TRBD1 is a possible D gene (5 bases). Trimming shortened V by 1 base and J by 1 base, and 16 bases separated the two germline ends. CDR1 is SGHDT, CDR2 YYEEEE, per germline. This CDR3 is 17 amino acids long. The CDR3 nucleotides are TGTGCCAGCAGCTTGTTGTTCAGGGCGTGGGGCACAGATACGCAGTATTTT. As protein: CASSLLFRAWGTDTQYF.

Comments on this clone: Other DNA sequences in this specimen translate into the identical CDR3. The rearrangement joins TRBV5-1 to TRBJ2-1; no reliable D call. Germline CDR1 SGHRS, CDR2 YFSETQ. Trimming removed 0 bases at V and 0 bases at J, with 7 bases between. This CDR3 has 15 residues. This CDR3 reads CASSLDGSSYNEQFF. CDR3 nucleotides: TGCGCCAGCAGCTTGGACGGTAGCTCCTACAATGAGCAGTTCTTC.

The chain joins TRBV28 to TRBJ2-7; D is unclear. CDR1 MDHEN and CDR2 SYDVKM come from the germline V gene. This CDR3 spans 14 amino acids. V lost 1 base and J lost 0, with 7 bases in between. CDR3 residues: CASSLFRLSYEQYF. The CDR3 DNA sequence: TGTGCCAGCAGTTTATTCCGACTCTCCTACGAGCAGTACTTC. The full variable domain, rest sourced from reference TRBV28 and TRBJ2-7, is DVKVTQSSRYLVKRTGEKVFLECVQDMDHENMFWYRQDPGLGLRLIYFSYDVKMKEKGDIPEGYSVSREKKERFSLILESASTNQTSMYLCASSLFRLSYEQYFGPGTRLTVT.

V and J are TRBV7-5 and TRBJ2-1; TRBD1, as called in the table, went unchecked against the DNA. TRBV7-5 is shown as a pseudogene. This CDR3 is built from 17 residues. The CDR3 sequence: CVRSAANRARTYNEQFF. CDR3 DNA sequence: TGTGTCAGAAGCGCCGCTAACAGGGCAAGGACCTACAATGAGCAGTTCTTC.

This chain uses TRBV2 with TRBJ2-5; D remains ambiguous. Between the trimmed V and J ends, which lost 7 bases and 1 base, there was a span of 13 bases. Germline values: CDR1 SNHLY, CDR2 FYNNEI. This CDR3 region has 14 residues. The CDR3 sequence is CASTLGGSQETQYF. CDR3 nucleotide sequence: TGTGCCAGCACCCTCGGTGGTAGCCAAGAGACCCAGTACTTC.

This rearrangement joins TRBV11-2 to TRBJ1-2; 10 bases align to TRBD1. This CDR3 has 15 residues. Germline V gene lookup returns CDR1 SGHAT and CDR2 FQNNGV. V lost 0 bases, J lost 5 bases, and 3 bases stayed unmatched. CDR3 nucleotide sequence: TGTGCCAGCAGCTTAGAGTGGGGACAGGGGTATGGCTACACCTTC. Its protein product is CASSLEWGQGYGYTF.

The chain carries TRBV27 and TRBJ2-1, with 11 bases that match TRBD2. V dropped 9 bases and J dropped 7; count of bases not matched to a gene: 8. Looked up from germline, CDR1 is MNHEY and CDR2 is SMNVEV (reference sequence). The CDR3 spans 14 residues. CDR3 protein: CASRWLAGGNEQFF. The CDR3 coding sequence is TGTGCCAGTAGGTGGCTAGCGGGGGGAAATGAGCAGTTCTTC.

The genes are TRBV6-5 and TRBJ2-7; D possibly corresponds to TRBD2 (5 bases). Trimming left V 4 bases short and J 2 bases short, with 12 bases between. The CDR3 length is 14 residues. The germline gives CDR1 MNHEY, CDR2 SVGAGI. This chain's CDR3 is CASSSGLGPYEQYF. The CDR3 DNA is TGTGCCAGCAGTTCCGGACTCGGACCCTACGAGCAGTACTTC.

The chain recombines TRBV29-1 with TRBJ1-1; D not resolved. The ends were cut back, 7 bases at V and 0 bases at J, with 6 bases in the middle. Germline V CDR1 and CDR2: SQVTM, ANQGSEA. CDR3 length: 11 residues. The CDR3 region is CSGHLNTEAFF. As DNA, the CDR3 is TGCAGCGGACACTTGAACACTGAAGCTTTCTTT.

J is TRBJ2-5 and V is TRBV7-9; tentatively, D is TRBD1 (6 bases). Germline V CDR1 and CDR2: SEHNR, FQNEAQ (reference sequence). The V end was cut by 5 bases, the J end by 3 bases, with 10 bases between. This CDR3 has 13 amino acids. The CDR3 sequence is CASSANREETQYF. The CDR3 coding sequence is TGTGCCAGCAGCGCTAACAGGGAAGAGACCCAGTACTTC.

The chain links TRBV10-3 to TRBJ1-5; the match to TRBD1 covers 10 bases. The germline gives CDR1 ENHRY, CDR2 SYGVKD. The CDR3 is 17 amino acids. The trim removed 7 bases at V and 4 bases at J, leaving 13 bases unmatched. CDR3 amino acids: CAIMVLTGTGVNQPQHF. Here the CDR3 DNA reads TGTGCCATCATGGTGCTAACCGGGACAGGGGTGAATCAGCCCCAGCATTTT.

The rearrangement uses TRBV14 and TRBJ2-5, with D perhaps TRBD2 (6 bases). The V and J ends lost 6 bases and 5 bases respectively, with 16 bases between them. Germline V gene lookup returns CDR1 SGHDN and CDR2 FVKESK. This CDR3 is built from 14 residues. The CDR3 is CASRGRRVGETQYF. DNA for the CDR3: TGTGCCAGCAGGGGGAGGCGGGTCGGTGAGACCCAGTACTTC.

The genes are TRBV5-6 and TRBJ1-1; the match to TRBD1 covers 8 bases. This CDR3 comprises 13 residues. Germline lookup yields CDR1 SGHDT and CDR2 YYEEEE. The trim removed 0 bases at V and 11 bases at J, leaving 6 bases unmatched. The CDR3 is CASSLGTGTQAFF. The CDR3 DNA is TGTGCCAGCAGCTTGGGGACAGGGACCCAGGCTTTCTTT.

This clone showed up just once. DNA for the CDR3: TGTGCCAGTAGTATAGCGACAGGGTCGAACACTGAAGCTTTCTTT. Its translation: CASSIATGSNTEAFF. This sequence joins TRBV19 and TRBJ1-1; TRBD1 matches 7 bases. J gave up 1 base and V 1 base, and 3 bases lay outside the gene matches. CDR1 LNHDA and CDR2 SQIVND come from the germline V gene (reference sequence). The CDR3 runs to 15 residues.

The V and J genes are TRBV4-1 and TRBJ2-5, with D unclear. Germline lookup yields CDR1 MGHRA and CDR2 YSYEKL. The CDR3 has 15 amino acids. V was clipped by 0 bases and J by 9 bases, with 17 bases between them. CDR3 amino acids: CASSQDYVPTQSQYF. The CDR3 DNA sequence: TGCGCCAGCAGCCAAGATTATGTACCGACACAGTCCCAGTACTTC.

The sample holds a few counts of this clone. This chain links TRBV7-2 with TRBJ1-5; weak D call: TRBD1 (5 bases). Trimming shortened V by 2 bases and J by 6 bases, and 14 bases separated the two germline ends. The CDR3 runs to 15 residues. CDR1 is SGHTA, CDR2 FQGNSA, per germline. The CDR3 reads CASSLNIQGSQPQHF. CDR3 DNA sequence: TGTGCCAGCAGCTTAAACATCCAGGGAAGTCAGCCCCAGCATTTT.